The entry that follows covers one TCR beta chain sequence. V gave up 4 bases and J gave up 3 bases; unmatched junction bases: 5. The CDR3 loop spans 15 amino acids. CDR1 and CDR2 from the germline V gene are MGHRA and YSYEKL. Sequenced by immunoSEQ multiplex PCR; TCRdb stores in-frame clones only, minus some. The repertoire holds about 87,000 clones, with just under 95% as singletons. The data derive from a study of T cell changes during pregnancy in multiple sclerosis. Specimen: peripheral blood, collected in the third trimester of pregnancy. This clonotype was sampled from a female donor in good health, enrolled as a control in a pregnancy study. This chain links TRBV4-1 with TRBJ1-2; 10 bases match TRBD1. The CDR3 DNA follows: TGCGCCAGCAGCCCCAGACAGGGGGCGGACTATGGCTACACCTTC. Translated, it gives CASSPRQGADYGYTF.